This T cell receptor (beta chain) was recorded in a study of blood T cell repertoires in COVID-19. Overall study context: The analysed material was cDNA or gDNA that came from T cells, B-cell-depleted T cells, or PBMCs.

Participants were aged about 18 to 95 years, lived in 24 US areas, and enrolled virtually. This CDR3 contains 12 residues. Germline CDR1 is SGHRS and CDR2 is YFSETQ. V was trimmed by 0 bases and J by 4 bases, leaving 5 bases between them. Assay: immunoSEQ multiplex PCR; the TCRdb copy retains only in-frame clones and omits some. The table lists roughly 240,000 clones, approximately 88% of them singletons. The gene calls are TRBV5-1 and TRBJ2-7; TRBD1 is a possible D gene (5 bases). This TCR was recovered from a woman aged 40 to 55 with acute COVID-19. Specimen: PBMCs or T cells enriched from blood (not recorded which). This CDR3 reads CASSLDRYEQYF. Here the CDR3 DNA reads TGCGCCAGCAGCTTGGACAGGTACGAGCAGTACTTC.